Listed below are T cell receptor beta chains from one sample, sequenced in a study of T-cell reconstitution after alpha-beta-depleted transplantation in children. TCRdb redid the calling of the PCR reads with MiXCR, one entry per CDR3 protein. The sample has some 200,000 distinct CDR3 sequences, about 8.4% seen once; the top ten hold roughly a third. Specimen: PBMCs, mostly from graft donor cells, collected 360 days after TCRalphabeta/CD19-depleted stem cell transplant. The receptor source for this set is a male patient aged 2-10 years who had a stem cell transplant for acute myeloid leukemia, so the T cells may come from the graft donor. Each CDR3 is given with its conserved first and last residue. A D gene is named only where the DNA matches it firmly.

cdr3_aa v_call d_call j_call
CASSLNPTRTFAQPQHF TRBV12-3/TRBV12-4 NA TRBJ1-5
CSGGLGYDTEAFF TRBV29-1 NA TRBJ1-1
CASSLGTPAYNEQFF TRBV7-6 NA TRBJ2-1
CASSQGVRETQYF TRBV4-1 NA TRBJ2-5
CSVLTTGNYGYTF TRBV29-1 NA TRBJ1-2
CASSSGPDTQYF TRBV5-1 NA TRBJ2-3
CASSPPWGSEKLFF TRBV18 NA TRBJ1-4
CSAGTSIGVTDTQYF TRBV20-1 NA TRBJ2-3
CSASYATNEKLFF TRBV20-1 NA TRBJ1-4
CSASRESVSDTQYF TRBV20-1 NA TRBJ2-3
CASSTGVETQYF TRBV5-1 NA TRBJ2-5
CASHKGRGANTGELFF TRBV27 NA TRBJ2-2
CASSRDPGGEQFF TRBV5-5 NA TRBJ2-1
CATGQGLADTDTQYF TRBV2 TRBD2 TRBJ2-3
CASSSQGFAEAFF TRBV5-6 NA TRBJ1-1
CSAVGQDQETQYF TRBV20-1 TRBD1 TRBJ2-5
CASSLFTPNTEAFF TRBV12-3/TRBV12-4 NA TRBJ1-1
CASSSLQGPHEQFF TRBV11-2 NA TRBJ2-1
CASSTANLEGSTIYF TRBV9 NA TRBJ1-3
CASSETGYESNQPQHF TRBV5-5 TRBD1 TRBJ1-5
CASSYSLKGRNEQYF TRBV6-5 NA TRBJ2-7
CSARVDSPGELFF TRBV20-1 NA TRBJ2-2
CASSFSRLAGGKTQYF TRBV5-5 TRBD2 TRBJ2-5
CSAPASGGIGELFF TRBV20-1 TRBD2 TRBJ2-2
CASTGGGRLDTQYF TRBV9 TRBD2 TRBJ2-3
CSVGTRDSGNTIYF TRBV29-1 TRBD1 TRBJ1-3
CASSLDALREQYF TRBV5-1 NA TRBJ2-7
CSASDSLWTQYF TRBV20-1 NA TRBJ2-5
CASSPLGPGGRDTQYF TRBV12-3/TRBV12-4 NA TRBJ2-3
CASSYEGDSEAQYF TRBV12-3/TRBV12-4 NA TRBJ2-5
CASSFGGRAADTQYF TRBV7-2 TRBD2 TRBJ2-3
CASSQTTGDNQPQHF TRBV3-1 TRBD1 TRBJ1-5
CASRVVGGDSPLHF TRBV6-1 NA TRBJ1-6
CASSLGDSYGYTF TRBV5-1 TRBD1 TRBJ1-2
CASRGPGTHYGYTF TRBV12-3/TRBV12-4 NA TRBJ1-2
CATSRPTSGRGETQYF TRBV15 TRBD2 TRBJ2-5
CASSLDGPYSNQPQHF TRBV7-2 NA TRBJ1-5
CSAIAFGLAGAPEQFF TRBV20-1 TRBD2 TRBJ2-1
CATSRDPAYEQYF TRBV15 NA TRBJ2-7
CASSLADILATDTQYF TRBV12-3/TRBV12-4 NA TRBJ2-3
CSVVGQENQPQHF TRBV20-1 TRBD1 TRBJ1-5
CASRAASGANVLTF TRBV5-1 NA TRBJ2-6
CATSSSLAGAADTQYF TRBV15 TRBD2 TRBJ2-3
CSARVHDGTDTQYF TRBV20-1 NA TRBJ2-3
CASSFLTQTGSTGELFF TRBV5-1 TRBD1 TRBJ2-2
CASSSQMNTEAFF TRBV11-1 NA TRBJ1-1
CASSPLAGMWETQYF TRBV12-3/TRBV12-4 NA TRBJ2-5
CASSLGVGTDTQYF TRBV5-1 NA TRBJ2-3
CASRLGLAGDTQYF TRBV5-4 TRBD2 TRBJ2-3
CASSQDEGRETQYF TRBV4-3 NA TRBJ2-5
CASSFGRVSGNTIYF TRBV12-3/TRBV12-4 NA TRBJ1-3
CAISDLAAVPDEQYF TRBV10-3 NA TRBJ2-7
CASSLAPSGGAIDTQYF TRBV7-2 TRBD2 TRBJ2-3